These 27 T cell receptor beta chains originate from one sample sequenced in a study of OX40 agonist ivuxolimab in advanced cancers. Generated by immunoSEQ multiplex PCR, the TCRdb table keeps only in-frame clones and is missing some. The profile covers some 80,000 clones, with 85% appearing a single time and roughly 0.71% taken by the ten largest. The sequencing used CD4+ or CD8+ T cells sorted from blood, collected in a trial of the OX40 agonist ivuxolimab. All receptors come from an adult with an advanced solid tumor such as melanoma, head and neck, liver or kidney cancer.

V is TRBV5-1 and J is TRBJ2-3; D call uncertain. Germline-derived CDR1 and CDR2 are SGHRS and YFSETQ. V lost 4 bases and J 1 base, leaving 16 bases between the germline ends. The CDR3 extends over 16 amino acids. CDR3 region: CASSPPGPSGTDTQYF. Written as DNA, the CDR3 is TGCGCCAGCAGCCCCCCGGGCCCTTCGGGCACAGATACGCAGTATTTT. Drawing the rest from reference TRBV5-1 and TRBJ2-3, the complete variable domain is KAGVTQTPRYLIKTRGQQVTLSCSPISGHRSVSWYQQTPGQGLQFLFEYFSETQRNKGNFPGRFSGRQFSNSRSEMNVSTLELGDSALYLCASSPPGPSGTDTQYFGPGTRLTVL.

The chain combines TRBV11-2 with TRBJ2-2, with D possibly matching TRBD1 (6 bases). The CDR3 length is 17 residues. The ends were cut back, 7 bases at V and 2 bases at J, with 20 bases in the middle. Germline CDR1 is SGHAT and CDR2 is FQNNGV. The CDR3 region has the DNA TGTGCCAGCACCCCATTGGTCCAGGGGATAAACACCGGGGAGCTGTTTTTT. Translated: CASTPLVQGINTGELFF.

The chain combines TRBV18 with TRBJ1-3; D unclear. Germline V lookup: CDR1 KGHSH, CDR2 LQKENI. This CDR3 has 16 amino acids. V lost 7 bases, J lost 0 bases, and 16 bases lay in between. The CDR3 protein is CASFQRLGGSGNTIYF. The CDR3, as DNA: TGTGCCAGCTTCCAAAGACTGGGCGGCTCTGGAAACACCATATATTTT.

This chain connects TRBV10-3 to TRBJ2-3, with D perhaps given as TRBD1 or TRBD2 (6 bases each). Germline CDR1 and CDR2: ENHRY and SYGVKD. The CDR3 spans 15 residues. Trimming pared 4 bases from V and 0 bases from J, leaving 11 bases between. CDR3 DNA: TGTGCCATCAGTGGACACGGGGGCAGCACAGATACGCAGTATTTT. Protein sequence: CAISGHGGSTDTQYF.

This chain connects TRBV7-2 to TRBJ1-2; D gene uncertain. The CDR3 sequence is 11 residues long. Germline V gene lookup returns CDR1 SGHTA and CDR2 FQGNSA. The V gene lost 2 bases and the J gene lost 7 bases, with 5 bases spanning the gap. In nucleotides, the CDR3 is TGTGCCAGCAGCTTATTCGCTGGCTACACCTTC. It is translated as CASSLFAGYTF.

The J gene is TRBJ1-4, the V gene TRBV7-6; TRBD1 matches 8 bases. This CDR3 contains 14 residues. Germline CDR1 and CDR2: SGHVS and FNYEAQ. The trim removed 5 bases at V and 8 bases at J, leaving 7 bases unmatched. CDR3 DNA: TGTGCCAGCAGCCGAGGACAGGGACGGGAAAAACTGTTTTTT. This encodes CASSRGQGREKLFF.

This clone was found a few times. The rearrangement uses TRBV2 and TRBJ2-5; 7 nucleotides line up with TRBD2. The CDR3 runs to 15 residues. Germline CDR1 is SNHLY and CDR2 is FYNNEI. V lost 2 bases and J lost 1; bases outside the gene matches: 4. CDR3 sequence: CASSEWGGLQETQYF. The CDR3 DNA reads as TGTGCCAGCAGTGAATGGGGGGGACTCCAAGAGACCCAGTACTTC.

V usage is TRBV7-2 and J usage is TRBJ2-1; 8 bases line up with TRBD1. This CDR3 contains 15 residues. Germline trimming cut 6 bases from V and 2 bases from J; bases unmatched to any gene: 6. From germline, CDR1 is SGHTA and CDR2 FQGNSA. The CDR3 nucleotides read TGTGCCAGCAGGCCCAGGGGGCTTACCTACAATGAGCAGTTCTTC. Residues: CASRPRGLTYNEQFF.

CDR3 nucleotide sequence: TGTGCCAGCTCACCACTAACCGGGCCCGGGGAGCTGTTTTTT. As protein: CASSPLTGPGELFF. The genes are TRBV18 and TRBJ2-2; D remains unclear. The CDR3 contains 14 residues. Trimming stripped 1 base from V and 6 bases from J, with 9 bases between. The germline gives CDR1 KGHSH, CDR2 LQKENI.

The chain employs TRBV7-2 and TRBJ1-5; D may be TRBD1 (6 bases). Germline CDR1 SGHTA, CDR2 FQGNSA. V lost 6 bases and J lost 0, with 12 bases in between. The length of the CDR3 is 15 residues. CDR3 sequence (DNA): TGTGCCAGCAGTTTGGACAGTTATAGCAATCAGCCCCAGCATTTT. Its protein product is CASSLDSYSNQPQHF.

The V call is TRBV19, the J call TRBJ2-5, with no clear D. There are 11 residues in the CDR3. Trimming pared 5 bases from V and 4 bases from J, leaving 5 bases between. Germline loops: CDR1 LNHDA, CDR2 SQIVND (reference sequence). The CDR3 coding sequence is TGTGCCAGTAGTTTGGGAGAGACCCAGTACTTC. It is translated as CASSLGETQYF.

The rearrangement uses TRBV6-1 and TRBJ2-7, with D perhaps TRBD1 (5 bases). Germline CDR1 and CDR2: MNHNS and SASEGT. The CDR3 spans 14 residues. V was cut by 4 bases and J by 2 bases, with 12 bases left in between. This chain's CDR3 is CASSGRTLTYEQYF. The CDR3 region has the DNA TGTGCCAGCAGTGGGCGGACACTTACCTACGAGCAGTACTTC.

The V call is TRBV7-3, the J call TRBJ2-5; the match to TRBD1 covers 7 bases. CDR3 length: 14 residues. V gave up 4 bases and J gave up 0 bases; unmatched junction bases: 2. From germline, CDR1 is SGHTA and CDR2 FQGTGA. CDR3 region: CASSSTGNQETQYF. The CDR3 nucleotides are TGTGCCAGCAGCTCGACAGGGAACCAAGAGACCCAGTACTTC.

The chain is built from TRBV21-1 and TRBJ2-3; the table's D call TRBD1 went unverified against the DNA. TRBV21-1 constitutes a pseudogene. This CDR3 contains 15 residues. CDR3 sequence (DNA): TGTGCCAGCAGCTCTCGACAGGGGGCCACAGATACGCAGTATTTT. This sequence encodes CASSSRQGATDTQYF.

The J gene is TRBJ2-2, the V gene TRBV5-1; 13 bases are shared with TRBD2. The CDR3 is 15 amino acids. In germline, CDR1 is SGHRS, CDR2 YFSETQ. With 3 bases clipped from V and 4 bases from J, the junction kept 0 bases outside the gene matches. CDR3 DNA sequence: TGCGCCAGCAGCTGGACTAGCGGGGGCACCGGGGAGCTGTTTTTT. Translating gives CASSWTSGGTGELFF.

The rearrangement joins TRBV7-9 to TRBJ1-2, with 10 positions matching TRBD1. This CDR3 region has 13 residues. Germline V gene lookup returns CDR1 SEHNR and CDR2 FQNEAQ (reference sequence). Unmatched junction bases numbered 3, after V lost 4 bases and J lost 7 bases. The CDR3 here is CASSSGQGFGYTF. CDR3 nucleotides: TGTGCCAGCAGCTCGGGACAGGGGTTTGGCTACACCTTC. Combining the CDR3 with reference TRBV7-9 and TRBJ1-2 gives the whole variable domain DTGVSQNPRHKITKRGQNVTFRCDPISEHNRLYWYRQTLGQGPEFLTYFQNEAQLEKSRLLSDRFSAERPKGSFSTLEIQRTEQGDSAMYLCASSSGQGFGYTFGSGTRLTVV.

CDR3 DNA sequence: TGTGCTAGTGGCCCGGACAGGGTGGGCACTGAAGCTTTCTTT. Translation: CASGPDRVGTEAFF. The chain links TRBV12-5 to TRBJ1-1; the match to TRBD1 covers 8 bases. Trimming removed 6 bases from V and 4 bases from J; junction bases left unmatched: 7. The CDR3 has 14 amino acids. CDR1 is LGHNT and CDR2 is FRNRAP in the germline V gene.

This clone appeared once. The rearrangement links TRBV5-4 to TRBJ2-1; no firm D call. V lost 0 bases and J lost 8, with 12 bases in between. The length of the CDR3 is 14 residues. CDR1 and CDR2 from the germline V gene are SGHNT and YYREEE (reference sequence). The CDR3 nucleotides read TGTGCCAGCAGCTTGGCGCGTCCAACCGATGAGCAGTTCTTC. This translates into CASSLARPTDEQFF.

The CDR3 DNA follows: TGTGCCTGGAGTGTAACTAGCGGGGGGCAAGCAGATACGCAGTATTTT. Translated: CAWSVTSGGQADTQYF. V gene TRBV30 combines with J gene TRBJ2-3; 12 nucleotides agree with TRBD2. V dropped 0 bases and J dropped 4; count of bases not matched to a gene: 5. Germline-derived CDR1 and CDR2 are GTSNPN and SVGIG (reference sequence). The CDR3 runs to 16 residues.

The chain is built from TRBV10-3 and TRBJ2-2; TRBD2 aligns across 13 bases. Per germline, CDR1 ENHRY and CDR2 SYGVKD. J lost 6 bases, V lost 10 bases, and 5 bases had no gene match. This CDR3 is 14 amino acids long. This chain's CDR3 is CATGTSGNAGELFF. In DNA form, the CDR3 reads TGTGCCACCGGGACTAGCGGGAATGCCGGGGAGCTGTTTTTT.

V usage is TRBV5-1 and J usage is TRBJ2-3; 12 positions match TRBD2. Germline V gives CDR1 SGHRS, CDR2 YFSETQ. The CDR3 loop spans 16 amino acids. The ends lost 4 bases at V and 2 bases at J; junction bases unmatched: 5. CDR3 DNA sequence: TGCGCCAGCAGCCCCCGGACTAGCGGGGACACAGATACGCAGTATTTT. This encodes CASSPRTSGDTDTQYF.

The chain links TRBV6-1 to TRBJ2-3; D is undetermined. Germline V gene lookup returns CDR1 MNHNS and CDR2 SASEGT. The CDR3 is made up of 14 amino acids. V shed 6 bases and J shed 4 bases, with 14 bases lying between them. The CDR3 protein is CASSQVQTADTQYF. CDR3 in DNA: TGTGCCAGCAGCCAGGTCCAAACGGCAGATACGCAGTATTTT.

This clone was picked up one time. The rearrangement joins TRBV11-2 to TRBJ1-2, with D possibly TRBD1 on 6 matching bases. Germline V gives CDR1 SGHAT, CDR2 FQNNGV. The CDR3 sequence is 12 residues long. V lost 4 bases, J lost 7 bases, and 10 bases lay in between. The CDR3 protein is CASSSTGPGYTF. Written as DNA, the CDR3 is TGTGCCAGCAGCTCCACAGGGCCTGGCTACACCTTC.

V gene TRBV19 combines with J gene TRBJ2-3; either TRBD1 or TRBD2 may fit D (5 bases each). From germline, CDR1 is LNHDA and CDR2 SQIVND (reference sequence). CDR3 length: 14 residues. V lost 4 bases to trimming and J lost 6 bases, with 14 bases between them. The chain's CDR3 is CASSRDEGRDTQYF. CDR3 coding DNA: TGTGCCAGTAGTAGAGACGAGGGACGGGATACGCAGTATTTT.

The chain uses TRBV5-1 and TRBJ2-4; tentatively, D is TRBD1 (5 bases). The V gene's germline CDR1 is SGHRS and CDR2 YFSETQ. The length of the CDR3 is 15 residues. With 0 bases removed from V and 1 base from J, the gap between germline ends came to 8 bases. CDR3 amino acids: CASSLAPGAKNIQYF. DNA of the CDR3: TGCGCCAGCAGCTTGGCCCCAGGGGCCAAAAACATTCAGTACTTC.

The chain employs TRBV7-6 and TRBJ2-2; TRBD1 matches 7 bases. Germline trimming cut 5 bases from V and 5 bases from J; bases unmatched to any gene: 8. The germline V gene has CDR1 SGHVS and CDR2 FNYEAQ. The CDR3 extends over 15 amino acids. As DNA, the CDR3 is TGTGCCAGCAGCCGCCTGGGACAGACTACCGGGGAGCTGTTTTTT. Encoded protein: CASSRLGQTTGELFF.

The chain's CDR3 is CSVGYRGPTSGNTIYF. CDR3 coding DNA: TGCAGCGTTGGATACAGGGGACCCACCTCTGGAAACACCATATATTTT. The rearrangement links TRBV29-1 to TRBJ1-3; TRBD1 matches at 7 bases. Germline CDR1 SQVTM, CDR2 ANQGSEA. The junction had 9 bases not matched to a gene; V was cut back by 4 bases and J by 0 bases. The CDR3 is 16 residues long.